These T cell receptor beta chains were read from a single sample in a study of blood T cells in healthy people across ages. A single record per CDR3 protein comes from TCRdb applying MiXCR to the 5' RACE reads. The table records more than 1.4 million distinct CDR3 sequences, about 43% of them present only once. Material: blood. The receptors were sampled from a woman younger than 35 in good health. Both conserved end residues are part of each CDR3. The D gene is left open where the match is weak. A row's size may be missing; if present it is once, few, many or a size class.

V gene	D gene	CDR3 length	J gene	clone size	CDR3 protein	CDR3 DNA
TRBV5-1	NA	15	TRBJ2-1	NA	CASSQAGTPGNEQFF	TGCGCCAGCAGCCAAGCCGGGACTCCCGGCAATGAGCAGTTCTTC
TRBV7-2	NA	13	TRBJ2-5	few	CASSPGTAETQYF	TGTGCCAGCAGCCCGGGGACTGCAGAGACCCAGTACTTC
TRBV24-1	NA	15	TRBJ2-1	NA	CATAPQRAGRNEQFF	TGTGCCACCGCCCCACAACGAGCGGGTCGGAATGAGCAGTTCTTC
TRBV13	NA	14	TRBJ2-7	few	CASSRRTDSYEQYF	TGTGCCAGCAGCCGACGGACGGATTCCTACGAGCAGTACTTC
TRBV30	NA	12	TRBJ2-7	NA	CAWSVNSDEQYF	TGTGCCTGGAGTGTCAATTCGGACGAGCAGTACTTC
TRBV6-1	NA	14	TRBJ1-2	NA	CASSDPGEDYGYTF	TGTGCCAGCAGTGATCCAGGGGAGGACTATGGCTACACCTTC
TRBV5-6	NA	16	TRBJ1-4	few	CASSLDRRGLNEKLFF	TGTGCCAGCAGCTTGGACAGGCGAGGACTTAATGAAAAACTGTTTTTT
TRBV3-1	NA	11	TRBJ2-3	NA	CATKHTDTQYF	TGTGCCACCAAGCATACAGATACGCAGTATTTT
TRBV12-3/TRBV12-4	TRBD2	15	TRBJ2-7	NA	CASSQASGQYNEQYF	TGTGCCAGCAGCCAAGCTAGCGGGCAGTACAATGAGCAGTACTTC
TRBV6-1	NA	12	TRBJ2-1	NA	CASSGLGYEQFF	TGTGCCAGCAGCGGCTTGGGGTATGAGCAGTTCTTC
TRBV29-1	TRBD1	14	TRBJ1-5	few	CSVPDRGVNQPQHF	TGCAGCGTCCCAGACAGGGGGGTCAATCAGCCCCAGCATTTT
TRBV6-4	TRBD1	15	TRBJ2-3	NA	CASSDGGQFTDTQYF	TGTGCCAGCAGTGACGGGGGACAGTTCACAGATACGCAGTATTTT
TRBV20-1	NA	15	TRBJ1-2	few	CSASRLDGSNYGYTF	TGCAGTGCTTCCCGGCTCGACGGATCTAACTATGGCTACACCTTC
TRBV13	NA	15	TRBJ2-7	many	CASSRGGSNSYEQYF	TGTGCCAGCAGCCGTGGCGGCAGTAACTCCTACGAGCAGTACTTC
TRBV2	NA	14	TRBJ1-2	NA	CASSAPDGYYGYTF	TGTGCCAGCAGTGCCCCGGACGGATACTATGGCTACACCTTC
TRBV9	TRBD2	19	TRBJ2-1	few	CASSVVGQPSGGSYNEQFF	TGTGCCAGCAGCGTAGTAGGTCAGCCTAGCGGCGGGTCCTACAATGAGCAGTTCTTC
TRBV4-1	NA	16	TRBJ1-1	NA	CASSQKAGTANTEAFF	TGCGCCAGCAGCCAGAAGGCCGGGACCGCGAACACTGAAGCTTTCTTT
TRBV10-1	NA	14	TRBJ2-5	NA	CASSEASMRETQYF	TGCGCCAGCAGTGAGGCGTCGATGAGGGAGACCCAGTACTTC
TRBV11-2	TRBD1	17	TRBJ2-3	few	CASSLDRPGQVTDTQYF	TGTGCCAGCAGCTTAGATCGTCCGGGACAGGTTACAGATACGCAGTATTTT
TRBV27	NA	14	TRBJ1-4	NA	CASGPGQGFEKLFF	TGTGCCAGCGGGCCGGGACAAGGTTTTGAAAAACTGTTTTTT
TRBV29-1	NA	11	TRBJ1-1	few	CSFNRAFEAFF	TGCAGCTTCAATCGGGCTTTTGAAGCTTTCTTT
TRBV5-1	NA	15	TRBJ1-2	few	CASSKSQKDAYGYTF	TGCGCCAGCAGCAAGTCACAGAAGGACGCATATGGCTACACCTTC
TRBV6-5	TRBD2	16	TRBJ2-7	once	CASSYIGRAGGYEQYF	TGTGCCAGCAGTTACATCGGACGAGCGGGAGGGTACGAGCAGTACTTC
TRBV12-3/TRBV12-4	NA	14	TRBJ2-1	NA	CASSFSQVNNEQFF	TGTGCCAGCAGTTTTTCACAGGTGAACAATGAGCAGTTCTTC
TRBV29-1	NA	14	TRBJ1-2	many	CSVEAEAGLYGYTF	TGCAGCGTTGAGGCCGAGGCCGGATTGTATGGCTACACCTTC
TRBV10-3	NA	18	TRBJ2-3	NA	CAEIQETLSNASTGTQYF	TGTGCCGAAATACAGGAGACCCTTTCTAACGCTAGCACAGGTACGCAGTATTTT
TRBV9	NA	13	TRBJ2-1	NA	CASSVEAGTEQFF	TGTGCCAGCAGCGTAGAAGCAGGCACTGAGCAGTTCTTC
TRBV5-1	NA	13	TRBJ2-3	NA	CASSQYSRETQYF	TGCGCCAGCAGCCAATACAGTCGAGAGACGCAGTATTTT
TRBV11-2	TRBD1	13	TRBJ1-1	NA	CATSTGVDTEAFF	TGTGCCACCAGTACAGGGGTCGACACTGAAGCTTTCTTT
TRBV3-1	TRBD2	17	TRBJ2-7	NA	CASSQATSGRTSYEQYF	TGTGCCAGCAGCCAAGCGACTAGCGGGAGGACCTCCTACGAGCAGTACTTC
TRBV20-1	TRBD2	17	TRBJ2-3	once	CSARDPGLAGDADAQYF	TGCAGTGCTAGAGATCCCGGACTAGCGGGAGACGCAGATGCGCAGTATTTT
TRBV4-1	TRBD2	16	TRBJ2-1	few	CASSRYLAGEHNEQFF	TGCGCCAGCAGCCGCTACCTAGCGGGAGAACACAATGAGCAGTTCTTC
TRBV9	TRBD2	16	TRBJ2-3	NA	CASSVGSSGMTDTQYF	TGTGCCAGCAGCGTAGGAAGTAGCGGGATGACAGATACGCAGTATTTT
TRBV29-1	NA	12	TRBJ2-2	few	CSFPTGTGELFF	TGCAGCTTTCCAACGGGCACCGGGGAGCTGTTTTTT
TRBV14	NA	14	TRBJ1-2	NA	CASSQVATNYGYTF	TGTGCCAGCAGCCAAGTGGCCACTAACTATGGCTACACCTTC
TRBV27	NA	14	TRBJ2-2	NA	CAGTDSDYTGELFF	TGTGCCGGCACGGACAGCGACTACACCGGGGAGCTGTTTTTT
TRBV2	TRBD2	14	TRBJ2-7	NA	CASLGLAGTDEQYF	TGTGCCAGCCTGGGACTAGCGGGTACCGACGAGCAGTACTTC
TRBV6-1	NA	13	TRBJ2-7	NA	CASSLRTPGEQYF	TGTGCCAGCAGCCTCAGGACGCCTGGCGAGCAGTACTTC
TRBV10-3	NA	15	TRBJ2-4	NA	CAISAEGLAKNIQYF	TGTGCCATCAGTGCAGAGGGACTAGCCAAAAACATTCAGTACTTC
TRBV19	TRBD1	17	TRBJ1-2	NA	CASSPKGQGSPNYGYTF	TGTGCCAGTAGTCCGAAGGGACAGGGGAGTCCTAACTATGGCTACACCTTC
TRBV2	NA	10	TRBJ1-1	few	CASLRVEAFF	TGTGCCAGCCTTCGCGTTGAAGCTTTCTTT
TRBV7-2	NA	15	TRBJ2-3	NA	CAVRPLGGGTDTQYF	TGTGCCGTCCGCCCCCTTGGGGGTGGGACAGATACGCAGTATTTT
TRBV13	TRBD1	16	TRBJ2-2	NA	CASSSWDRGSTGELFF	TGCGCCAGCAGCTCCTGGGACAGGGGGAGCACCGGGGAGCTGTTTTTT
TRBV4-1	NA	16	TRBJ1-3	few	CASSQGVGNSGNTIYF	TGCGCCAGCAGCCAAGGGGTCGGCAACTCTGGAAACACCATATATTTT
TRBV29-1	NA	13	TRBJ2-7	few	CSVEASGYNEQYF	TGCAGCGTTGAAGCCTCCGGCTACAATGAGCAGTACTTC
TRBV20-1	NA	12	TRBJ1-1	NA	CSARVGGDEAFF	TGCAGTGCTAGAGTGGGCGGGGATGAAGCTTTCTTT
TRBV5-4	TRBD1	15	TRBJ1-6	NA	CASSLDRGAVSPLHF	TGTGCCAGCAGCTTGGACAGGGGTGCAGTTTCACCCCTCCACTTT
TRBV20-1	NA	12	TRBJ1-1	NA	CSAAGVGPEAFF	TGCAGTGCCGCTGGGGTGGGCCCTGAAGCTTTCTTT
TRBV4-1	TRBD2	20	TRBJ2-5	few	CASSRQHSGTSGGLQETQYF	TGCGCCAGCAGCCGCCAACACTCCGGGACTAGCGGGGGACTCCAAGAGACCCAGTACTTC
TRBV4-2	TRBD2	15	TRBJ2-7	NA	CASSPGLASHYEQYF	TGTGCCAGCAGCCCGGGACTAGCGTCGCACTACGAGCAGTACTTC
TRBV30	NA	13	TRBJ1-1	NA	CAWTNGPPTEAFF	TGTGCCTGGACCAATGGACCCCCCACTGAAGCTTTCTTT
TRBV10-3	TRBD2	16	TRBJ2-3	NA	CATTPAGETGADTQYF	TGTGCCACCACCCCGGCGGGGGAGACGGGGGCAGATACGCAGTATTTT
TRBV18	TRBD2	16	TRBJ2-3	NA	CASSPRLAGARDTQYF	TGTGCCAGCTCACCACGACTAGCGGGAGCTAGAGATACGCAGTATTTT
TRBV6-5	NA	14	TRBJ2-1	NA	CASSYSAFYNEQFF	TGTGCCAGCAGTTACAGTGCGTTCTACAATGAGCAGTTCTTC
TRBV6-1	NA	17	TRBJ1-2	few	CASSGVGTGEKADGYTF	TGTGCCAGCAGCGGCGTGGGAACAGGAGAAAAGGCGGATGGCTACACCTTC
TRBV29-1	TRBD1	18	TRBJ1-2	few	CSVEDQGTGAPLNYGYTF	TGCAGCGTTGAAGATCAAGGGACAGGGGCTCCCTTGAACTATGGCTACACCTTC
TRBV5-6	NA	16	TRBJ1-2	few	CASSSDNREAGYGYTF	TGTGCCAGCAGCTCGGACAACAGGGAAGCCGGCTATGGCTACACCTTC
TRBV12-3/TRBV12-4	NA	13	TRBJ1-1	many	CASSLWGNTEAFF	TGTGCCAGCAGCTTATGGGGGAACACTGAAGCTTTCTTT